What follows is one T cell receptor beta chain and its context. This clone was detected once. Its antigen is currently not known. One base away there is no much larger clone; base qualities are not given. This sample is part of a study of beta chain features in type 1 diabetes (dated by TCRdb to the late 2010s). For the wider study: Patients and healthy donors did not differ in mean age, gender distribution, total cell number or subset yield. A total of around 110,000,000 sorted cells were examined across all samples, and RNA yield correlated strongly with the number of cells per subset. In the study, recently diagnosed type 1 diabetes patients and matched healthy donors were compared on the TCRB repertoires of their sorted circulating CD4+ T cell subsets. Naive and central memory subsets were obtained from all 30 or so donors, but regulatory and stem cell-like memory subsets were isolated from only 8 patients and 8 healthy donors.

General findings and caveats noted by the study authors: Shorter templates might have been favored by PCR, but patient and control samples were amplified and corrected together, so both groups would have been affected equally by any skew. Patients with type 1 diabetes made fewer insertions and deleted more nucleotides at VDJ recombination sites, implying thymic rearrangement abnormalities. Because small numbers of individuals were included in the HLA sub-analyses, any influence of HLA type on TCRB rearrangement was left unresolved. Sequencing cDNA rather than genomic DNA could over-represent highly expressing activated cells, although activation and CD3 levels did not differ between groups. The naive, central memory and regulatory TCRB repertoires appeared to resemble one another more closely among patients than among healthy donors. Type 1 diabetes patients showed a moderate but significant shortening of TCRB CDR3 length in all four CD4+ subsets.

Reading from cysteine to phenylalanine, the CDR3 counts 13 amino acids. This entry keeps only the CDR3 DNA: 39 bases, framed from base 1. Sequences SEHNR (CDR1) and FQNEAQ (CDR2) are obtained from the germline V gene (reference sequence). V and J lose 4 bases and 3 bases, and a span of 9 bases separates them. Each donor gave one peripheral blood draw, averaging roughly 0.11 L, which was collected into heparinised tubes. Naive, central memory, regulatory and stem cell-like memory CD4+ T cells were sorted on a BD FACSAria II using a panel including CD45RO, CCR7, CD25, CD127, CD95 and CD27. Purity was above 98% for every sorted population. PBMCs were isolated right away by Lymphoprep density gradient centrifugation and were stained directly, without culture. So that batch effects would be minimized, each experiment stained and sorted samples in pairs, pairing one healthy donor with one patient. The High Capacity cDNA Reverse Transcription Kit was used to reverse transcribe all of the isolated RNA, meaning that expressed TCRB transcripts were what got sequenced. Deep immunoSEQ sequencing was performed on naive, central memory and regulatory T cell samples, with an average of around 3.4 million total reads per sample. Sorted cells were lysed in RLT buffer and RNA was extracted with DNase-treated RNeasy Micro or Mini kits, depending on cell number. To prevent cross-contamination, every cell subset was processed on its own, while patient and healthy donor samples were processed together. Using the immunoSEQ multiplex PCR, TCRB sequences were amplified from cDNA into 87-bp fragments spanning the CDR3 region. The amplicons were sequenced using the Illumina HiSeq platform. Per the original workflow: PCR bias was computationally corrected using synthetic template baselines, reads within Hamming distance 2 were collapsed, and singletons that could not be merged were discarded. Reads were aligned against IMGT so that V, D and J genes, CDR3 length and insertions or deletions at six rearrangement sites could be assigned. Within each subset, clonotype counts were normalized to the number of sorted cells before true diversity and Gini coefficients were calculated with the tcR R package. Repertoire sharing was quantified using the overlap coefficient calculated on TCRB nucleotide sequences. TCRdb took over this immuneACCESS table, retaining in-frame rearrangements with V and J assigned. Such tables are incomplete; in checked studies, under half of the missing clones stem from an unresolved V gene, and the remainder is unexplained. V, J and clone size are taken as reported in that table, and D and trimming were inferred from the DNA itself. This sample comprises fewer than 45,000 clones, approximately 61% of them detected only once. The ten biggest clones cover approximately 1.6% of the sample.

The sequenced sample was Tregs from blood. The sample's cell subset or site label is to be understood as: regulatory CD4+ T cells. The source is a man younger than 40 with type 1 diabetes. Some clones in this sample may be carry-over from other donors' samples. Recombination linked TRBV7-9 to TRBJ1-1; perhaps TRBD1 is the D gene, with 5 bases matching. The CDR3 here reads CASSSGRDTEAFF. The DNA is TGTGCCAGCAGCTCAGGGAGGGACACTGAAGCTTTCTTT. With all but the CDR3 taken from the reference TRBV7-9 and TRBJ1-1 genes, the full variable domain is: DTGVSQNPRHKITKRGQNVTFRCDPISEHNRLYWYRQTLGQGPEFLTYFQNEAQLEKSRLLSDRFSAERPKGSFSTLEIQRTEQGDSAMYLCASSSGRDTEAFFGQGTRLTVV.